The 10 T cell receptor beta chains presented below share a single source sample, sequenced in a study of T cell changes during pregnancy in multiple sclerosis. Produced via immunoSEQ multiplex PCR; TCRdb's table is partial and in-frame only. The data show tens of thousands of clones, more than 75% seen once. Source: peripheral blood, taken in the third trimester of pregnancy. The receptors come from a female donor in good health, enrolled as a control in a pregnancy study.

The CDR3 DNA reads as TGTGCCAGCAGGAGACAGGTGGGGGACGGCTATGGCTACACCTTC. Protein sequence: CASRRQVGDGYGYTF. V and J are TRBV2 and TRBJ1-2, with D maybe TRBD1 (6 bases). The CDR3 sequence is 15 residues long. Between the trimmed V and J ends, which lost 6 bases and 4 bases, there was a span of 18 bases. The germline CDR1 and CDR2 sequences are SNHLY and FYNNEI.

The chain uses TRBV21-1 and TRBJ2-5; the table's TRBD2 call for D was not verified on the DNA. TRBV21-1 is a pseudogene locus. The CDR3 contains 16 residues. The chain's CDR3 is CASSTQVGGVRETQYF. CDR3 DNA sequence: TGTGCCAGCAGCACCCAAGTGGGAGGGGTCCGAGAGACCCAGTACTTC.

The rearrangement uses TRBV4-2 and TRBJ1-2; tentatively, D is TRBD1 (6 bases). The length of the CDR3 is 16 residues. V lost 0 bases and J 2 bases, leaving 13 bases between the germline ends. The V gene's germline CDR1 is LGHNA and CDR2 YNFKEQ. In DNA, the CDR3 is TGTGCCAGCAGCCAAGATTGGGGGGGGGCGAACTATGGCTACACCTTC. This gives the protein CASSQDWGGANYGYTF.

V gene TRBV4-1 combines with J gene TRBJ1-2; D is unclear. Trimming cost V 4 bases and J 3 bases, with 27 bases left between them. The CDR3 is 19 amino acids. Germline lookup yields CDR1 MGHRA and CDR2 YSYEKL. The CDR3 protein is CASSLMGGPPNRRDYGYTF. CDR3 nucleotides: TGCGCCAGCAGCCTCATGGGAGGACCTCCCAACCGTAGGGACTATGGCTACACCTTC.

The rearrangement joins TRBV6-4 to TRBJ1-1; D ambiguous. V shed 6 bases and J shed 2 bases, with 13 bases lying between them. Germline loops: CDR1 MRHNA, CDR2 SNTAGT. The CDR3 consists of 14 residues. CDR3 nucleotides: TGTGCCAGCAGGAACAGCAACTCTAACACTGAAGCTTTCTTT. Its protein is CASRNSNSNTEAFF.

This rearrangement joins TRBV6-5 to TRBJ1-1; D possibly corresponds to TRBD1 (5 bases). The V end lost 5 bases, the J end lost 2 bases, and 15 bases lay between the germline ends. Germline V gene sequence: CDR1 MNHEY, CDR2 SVGAGI. The CDR3 loop spans 15 amino acids. CDR3 bases: TGTGCCAGCAGTAGCAGAGGGCGGGGCAACACTGAAGCTTTCTTT. Translated, it gives CASSSRGRGNTEAFF.

The chain combines TRBV5-6 with TRBJ2-1; TRBD2 is a possible D gene (6 bases). Per the germline V gene, CDR1 is SGHDT and CDR2 is YYEEEE. The length of the CDR3 is 13 residues. Deletions cut 6 bases from V and 5 bases from J, with 12 bases between. CDR3: CASKLGGHNEQFF. CDR3 coding DNA: TGTGCCAGCAAACTGGGGGGACACAATGAGCAGTTCTTC.

This chain uses TRBV4-3 with TRBJ2-6; 8 bases agree with TRBD1. Per the germline V gene, CDR1 is LGHNA and CDR2 is YSLEER. CDR3 length: 18 amino acids. Trimming took 0 bases from V and 2 from J; bases not matched to a gene: 6. The CDR3 DNA reads as TGCGCCAGCAGCCAAGAAAGGACAGGGAACGCTGGGGCCAACGTCCTGACTTTC. It translates to CASSQERTGNAGANVLTF.

J is TRBJ1-2 and V is TRBV7-9; D may be TRBD1 (5 bases). Germline lookup yields CDR1 SEHNR and CDR2 FQNEAQ (reference sequence). CDR3 length: 12 amino acids. V lost 5 bases to trimming and J lost 6 bases, with 10 bases between them. Here the CDR3 reads CASSPQGDGYTF. In DNA, the CDR3 is TGTGCCAGCAGCCCCCAGGGTGATGGCTACACCTTC.

The chain recombines TRBV7-6 with TRBJ2-1; a possible D gene is TRBD2 (5 bases). V was clipped by 2 bases and J by 4 bases, with 21 bases between them. Germline-derived CDR1 and CDR2 are SGHVS and FNYEAQ. The CDR3 spans 18 residues. CDR3 loop: CASSLYPLDTRKYNEQFF. CDR3 DNA sequence: TGTGCCAGCAGCTTATATCCTCTCGACACTAGGAAGTACAATGAGCAGTTCTTC.